The following is a T cell receptor (beta chain) sequence with its context. Its antigen has not been determined. No much larger clone exists at a distance of one base, and base qualities are not known. The library was prepared using the immunoSEQ multiplex PCR assay. TCRdb retrieved this table from immuneACCESS and kept in-frame rearrangements only. Not all clones are present; in checked studies, unresolved V genes account for under half, and no reason is known for the remainder. The sample table holds 93,000 or so clones, of which less than 95% were seen once. The top ten constitute approximately 0.9% of the sample. Counted from cysteine to phenylalanine, this CDR3 has 19 amino acids. Left in the record is the CDR3 DNA by itself, 57 bases read in frame from the first base. At the junction V is shortened by 0 bases and J by 1 base; bases outside the gene matches: 9. CDR1 and CDR2, looked up from the germline V gene, are MGHRA and YSYEKL.

This entry is derived from a study of T cell changes during pregnancy in multiple sclerosis (dated by TCRdb to between 2018 and 2020). At the level of the whole study: Changes in the T cell repertoire over the course of pregnancy were examined in this study in women with multiple sclerosis.

The source material was peripheral blood, sampled before pregnancy. This sequence was found in a female donor with multiple sclerosis, enrolled in a pregnancy study. The rearrangement combines TRBV4-1 with TRBJ2-5, with 12 central nucleotides matching TRBD2. The CDR3 here reads CASSQEGLAGAARQETQYF. Read as DNA, the sequence is TGCGCCAGCAGCCAAGAGGGACTAGCGGGCGCGGCCCGCCAAGAGACCCAGTACTTC.